This note documents a single T cell receptor (beta chain) sequence. The data stem from a study of blood T cell repertoires in COVID-19. Study at large: Samples taken during acute and convalescent COVID-19 were collected in the United States, Italy and Spain. From T cells, B-cell-depleted T cells, or PBMCs came the material, which was cDNA or gDNA.

Source study methods: Amplification with reference gene primers provided the estimates of nucleated cell counts. Generated by immunoSEQ multiplex PCR, the TCRdb table keeps only in-frame clones and is missing some. The DNA gave D and trimming, while V, J and clone size come from that table. The sample has more than 140,000 clones; about 79% are singletons. The V and J ends lost 6 bases and 7 bases respectively, with 27 bases between them. The CDR3 sequence is 17 residues long. Germline loops: CDR1 SNHLY, CDR2 FYNNEI. The sequenced material came from peripheral blood. This TCR was sampled from a woman aged 50 to 60 in a cohort sampled during active or convalescent COVID-19. The genes are TRBV2 and TRBJ1-2, with a weak D call TRBD1 (5 bases). CDR3 coding DNA: TGTGCCAGCAGCCCCCGGGGGGACGCCAGGCGGACTATTGGCTACACCTTC. Protein sequence: CASSPRGDARRTIGYTF.